Listed here are 10 T cell receptor beta chains from one sample, sequenced in a study of blood T cell repertoires in COVID-19. The protocol was immunoSEQ multiplex PCR, while the TCRdb copy is restricted to in-frame clones and leaves out a portion. The data hold about 250,000 clones, with roughly four fifths observed a single time. Sequencing was performed on peripheral blood. The receptors were sampled from a man aged 45-60 years with active or convalescent COVID-19.

The chain uses TRBV5-1 and TRBJ1-2; D ambiguous. Trimming took 2 bases from V and 0 from J, leaving 8 bases between them. CDR1 is SGHRS, CDR2 YFSETQ, per germline. The CDR3 is made up of 14 amino acids. CDR3 loop: CASSLARANYGYTF. CDR3 nucleotides: TGCGCCAGCAGCTTAGCCCGAGCTAACTATGGCTACACCTTC. Complete variable domain (other parts from reference TRBV5-1 and TRBJ1-2): KAGVTQTPRYLIKTRGQQVTLSCSPISGHRSVSWYQQTPGQGLQFLFEYFSETQRNKGNFPGRFSGRQFSNSRSEMNVSTLELGDSALYLCASSLARANYGYTFGSGTRLTVV.

J is TRBJ1-2 and V is TRBV10-3; 7 bases line up with TRBD1. The germline CDR1 and CDR2 sequences are ENHRY and SYGVKD. The CDR3 loop spans 16 amino acids. With 3 bases clipped from V and 4 bases from J, the junction kept 11 bases outside the gene matches. The CDR3 DNA reads as TGTGCCATCAGTGAAGAGGGGGCGCGGTCCGGCTATGGCTACACCTTC. Translation gives CAISEEGARSGYGYTF.

The gene calls are TRBV28 and TRBJ2-2; weak D call: TRBD2 (7 bases). Germline V lookup: CDR1 MDHEN, CDR2 SYDVKM. The CDR3 has 15 residues. Trimming cost V 2 bases and J 4 bases, with 11 bases left between them. The CDR3 nucleotides are TGTGCCAGCAGTTTAGCTGGGGGGGCCACCGGGGAGCTGTTTTTT. Translation: CASSLAGGATGELFF.

The gene calls are TRBV11-3 and TRBJ2-5; maybe TRBD1 (5 bases). Trimming removed 1 base at V and 5 bases at J, with 11 bases between. This CDR3 comprises 14 residues. Germline V gives CDR1 SGHNT, CDR2 YENEEA. The CDR3 is CASSLGQGSETQYF. The CDR3 nucleotides read TGTGCCAGCAGCTTAGGTCAGGGCAGCGAGACCCAGTACTTC.

The chain combines TRBV7-9 with TRBJ1-1; TRBD1 matches at 7 bases. The CDR3 extends over 11 amino acids. Germline V lookup: CDR1 SEHNR, CDR2 FQNEAQ (reference sequence). Germline trimming cut 5 bases from V and 11 bases from J; bases unmatched to any gene: 5. CDR3 residues: CASSGTGAAFF. The CDR3 DNA reads TGTGCCAGCAGCGGAACAGGGGCCGCTTTCTTT.

The chain has TRBV29-1 and TRBJ2-7; TRBD2 might be the D (6 bases). The CDR3 loop spans 13 amino acids. The germline V and J ends were trimmed by 4 bases and 6 bases, with 16 bases remaining between them. Germline V gene data show CDR1 as SQVTM and CDR2 as ANQGSEA. CDR3 in amino acids: CSVGRGGNSEQYF. The CDR3 region has the DNA TGCAGCGTTGGGAGGGGTGGTAACTCCGAGCAGTACTTC.

The V gene is TRBV28, the J gene TRBJ1-5; D not resolved. Deletions cut 6 bases from V and 2 bases from J, with 2 bases between. Germline assignment: CDR1 MDHEN and CDR2 SYDVKM. This CDR3 contains 11 residues. The CDR3 region has the DNA TGTGCCAGCAGCGGCAATCAGCCCCAGCATTTT. Residues: CASSGNQPQHF.

V is TRBV10-3 and J is TRBJ1-4, with D uncertain. The germline V and J ends were trimmed by 2 bases and 7 bases, with 11 bases remaining between them. Per the germline V gene, CDR1 is ENHRY and CDR2 is SYGVKD. The CDR3 loop spans 14 amino acids. CDR3 loop: CAISEGRLSEKLFF. CDR3 bases: TGTGCCATCAGTGAGGGCAGGCTCTCTGAAAAACTGTTTTTT.

V is TRBV6-2 or TRBV6-3 and J is TRBJ1-1; weak D call: TRBD1 (6 bases). This CDR3 has 13 residues. The V end was cut by 8 bases, the J end by 2 bases, with 12 bases between. Germline CDR1 is MNHEY and CDR2 is SVGEGT. In nucleotides, the CDR3 is TGTGCCAGCCGTTTCAGGGGTAACACTGAAGCTTTCTTT. It yields the protein CASRFRGNTEAFF.

V usage is TRBV7-9 and J usage is TRBJ1-1; D possibly corresponds to TRBD1 (5 bases). Germline V gene lookup returns CDR1 SEHNR and CDR2 FQNEAQ (reference sequence). The CDR3 is 13 residues long. Trimming stripped 5 bases from V and 1 base from J, with 8 bases between. In DNA form, the CDR3 reads TGTGCCAGCAGCCTCGACAGGAACACTGAAGCTTTCTTT. It encodes CASSLDRNTEAFF.